This TCR beta chain was sequenced for a study of blood T cell repertoires in COVID-19. TCRdb's copy holds only in-frame clones and misses some; the assay was immunoSEQ multiplex PCR. The sample has some 190,000 clones; about 83% are singletons. The J segment lost 8 bases and the V segment lost 5 bases, leaving 2 bases of the junction unmatched. Per germline, CDR1 WSHSY and CDR2 SAAADI. This CDR3 comprises 13 residues. Patients of the Seattle cohort, enrolled during active infection, were followed longitudinally. The gene calls are TRBV10-2 and TRBJ1-6; 8 bases map to TRBD1. The specimen sequenced was peripheral blood. The clonotype originates from a person aged 65-85 years with COVID-19, enrolled during active disease. CDR3 amino acids: CASSLDRDSPLHF. For the CDR3, the DNA is TGCGCCAGCAGTCTGGACAGGGATTCACCCCTCCACTTT.